The 7 T cell receptor beta chains below were found in one sample sequenced in a study of brain metastases from non-small cell lung cancer. Libraries were prepared by immunoSEQ multiplex PCR; TCRdb keeps only in-frame clonotypes and omits some of them. Of about 690 clones listed, roughly 94% were seen once; the top ten hold 4.3%. Sequenced input: tissue from a brain metastasis. The receptors here all came from a donor aged 40 or over with non-small cell lung cancer.

The V call is TRBV18, the J call TRBJ1-3; D is ambiguous. V lost 4 bases and J lost 0, with 7 bases in between. The V gene's germline CDR1 is KGHSH and CDR2 LQKENI. CDR3 length: 14 amino acids. CDR3 in DNA: TGTGCCAGCTCACGGGCTCGCTCTGGAAACACCATATATTTT. Protein product: CASSRARSGNTIYF.

This clone was seen once. CDR3 bases: TGTGCCAGCAGCCTAAGGGGCCCAGTTGCCTATGGCTACACCTTC. Its protein is CASSLRGPVAYGYTF. The V call is TRBV5-6, the J call TRBJ1-2, with D possibly TRBD1 on 5 matching bases. CDR3 length equals 15 residues. Germline loops: CDR1 SGHDT, CDR2 YYEEEE. Trimming took 4 bases from V and 4 from J, leaving 17 bases between them.

This chain uses TRBV29-1 with TRBJ2-7; TRBD2 agrees at 11 bases. Germline CDR1 is SQVTM and CDR2 is ANQGSEA. Unmatched junction bases numbered 4, after V lost 4 bases and J lost 2 bases. The CDR3 spans 14 residues. As DNA, the CDR3 is TGCAGCGTTGGTGTAGCGGGAGGGCCCTACGAGCAGTACTTC. It is translated as CSVGVAGGPYEQYF.

This chain links TRBV9 with TRBJ2-4; maybe TRBD1 (6 bases). CDR1 is SGDLS and CDR2 is YYNGEE in the germline V gene. The CDR3 has 15 amino acids. V lost 4 bases and J 4 bases, leaving 15 bases between the germline ends. CDR3 protein: CASSSSTQGKNIQYF. The CDR3 nucleotides are TGTGCCAGCAGCTCCTCGACTCAGGGGAAAAACATTCAGTACTTC.

The V gene is TRBV7-9, the J gene TRBJ2-3; TRBD2 is a possible D gene (6 bases). CDR1 is SEHNR, CDR2 FQNEAQ, per germline (reference sequence). V was pared by 8 bases and J by 5 bases, with 8 bases between. The CDR3 sequence is 11 residues long. Written as DNA, the CDR3 is TGTGCCAGCTTGGGGGGAGATACGCAGTATTTT. Its protein is CASLGGDTQYF.

The J gene is TRBJ2-7, the V gene TRBV5-4; D unclear. V gave up 1 base and J gave up 3 bases, with 5 bases separating them. CDR3 length: 12 amino acids. CDR1 SGHNT and CDR2 YYREEE come from the germline V gene (reference sequence). CDR3 in amino acids: CASSLHDYEQYF. Written as DNA, the CDR3 is TGTGCCAGCAGCTTGCACGACTACGAGCAGTACTTC.

The V call is TRBV9, the J call TRBJ1-2; D call uncertain. Per germline, CDR1 SGDLS and CDR2 YYNGEE. V was shortened by 0 bases and J by 0 bases, with 9 bases between the two germline ends. The CDR3 loop spans 15 amino acids. CDR3 in DNA: TGTGCCAGCAGCGTAGGAGGTCAGTCTAACTATGGCTACACCTTC. Its translation: CASSVGGQSNYGYTF.